Listed below are T cell receptor beta chains from one sample, sequenced in a study of shared clonotypes between healthy human individuals. The protocol was immunoSEQ multiplex PCR, while the TCRdb copy is restricted to in-frame clones and leaves out a portion. The table shows fewer than 850,000 clones, with about three quarters occurring only once. Sequenced input: memory CD4+ T cells sorted from blood. The receptors come from a woman in her thirties in good health. Both conserved end residues are part of each CDR3. D genes are given only for firm matches. Some rows mark clone size as missing; the rest say once, few, many or name a class of expanded clone.

.	TRBV27	TRBJ2-7	.	CASSFGEPAIYEQYF	TGTGCCAGCAGTTTCGGGGAGCCCGCTATCTACGAGCAGTACTTC
TRBD1	TRBV18	TRBJ1-1	.	CASSRLGRGRAEAFF	TGTGCCAGCTCCCGCCTCGGGAGGGGGCGGGCTGAAGCTTTCTTT
TRBD1	TRBV29-1	TRBJ2-7	.	CSVVGTVHYEQYF	TGCAGCGTGGTCGGGACAGTTCACTACGAGCAGTACTTC
.	TRBV5-1	TRBJ1-5	.	CASSLESGSNQPQHF	TGCGCCAGCAGCTTGGAGTCCGGGAGCAATCAGCCCCAGCATTTT
TRBD1	TRBV28	TRBJ1-4	.	CASSFAGQGGEKLFF	TGTGCCAGCAGTTTTGCGGGACAGGGAGGTGAAAAACTGTTTTTT
.	TRBV29-1	TRBJ1-1	.	CSVGHPNTEAFF	TGCAGCGTTGGACACCCGAACACTGAAGCTTTCTTT
.	TRBV4-1	TRBJ2-4	.	CASSQLVKGLAKNIQYF	TGCGCCAGCAGCCAACTGGTTAAGGGGCTAGCCAAAAACATTCAGTACTTC
TRBD2	TRBV18	TRBJ2-2	few	CASSPSGVPGAGELFF	TGTGCCAGCTCACCCAGCGGGGTCCCCGGAGCCGGGGAGCTGTTTTTT
TRBD2	TRBV2	TRBJ2-5	once	CASKGTSGSETQYF	TGTGCCAGCAAGGGAACTAGCGGGAGTGAGACCCAGTACTTC
.	TRBV7-9	TRBJ1-2	many	CASSPEEGASGYTF	TGTGCCAGCAGCCCAGAGGAAGGGGCGAGTGGCTACACCTTC
.	TRBV6-5	TRBJ1-4	.	CASSQDYLNEKLFF	TGTGCCAGCAGCCAGGATTACCTTAATGAAAAACTGTTTTTT
.	TRBV2	TRBJ2-3	.	CASTKMRDTVLMQYF	TGTGCCAGCACTAAAATGCGGGACACCGTATTGATGCAGTATTTT
.	TRBV5-1	TRBJ1-5	.	CASSLGGQGTNQPQHF	TGCGCCAGCAGCTTAGGAGGCCAGGGGACCAATCAGCCCCAGCATTTT
.	TRBV4-2	TRBJ2-1	.	CASSQDEYNEQFF	TGTGCCAGCAGCCAAGATGAGTACAATGAGCAGTTCTTC
TRBD1	TRBV5-1	TRBJ2-7	.	CASSTEQGAGQYF	TGCGCCAGCAGCACCGAACAGGGGGCCGGGCAGTACTTC
.	TRBV11-2	TRBJ2-4	.	CASSLTLNIQYF	TGTGCCAGCAGTTTAACTTTGAACATTCAGTACTTC
.	TRBV5-1	TRBJ2-5	.	CASSPGMALREETQYF	TGCGCCAGCAGCCCTGGGATGGCACTTAGGGAAGAGACCCAGTACTTC
.	TRBV30	TRBJ1-4	few	CAWSVEATNSNEKLFF	TGTGCCTGGAGTGTAGAGGCGACGAATTCGAATGAAAAACTGTTTTTT
.	TRBV5-1	TRBJ2-2	.	CASKVLLSDNTGELFF	TGCGCCAGCAAAGTCCTGCTCTCTGACAACACCGGGGAGCTGTTTTTT
TRBD1	TRBV5-1	TRBJ2-7	.	CASSAGQGLYEQYF	TGCGCCAGCAGCGCCGGACAGGGGCTGTACGAGCAGTACTTC
.	TRBV19	TRBJ1-1	.	CASSIGRQGTEAFF	TGTGCCAGTAGTATTGGTCGCCAGGGAACTGAAGCTTTCTTT
.	TRBV11-3	TRBJ2-5	.	CASSGANGETQYF	TGTGCCAGCAGCGGAGCTAACGGTGAGACCCAGTACTTC
.	TRBV6-1	TRBJ1-2	.	CASSVQAAYGYTF	TGTGCCAGCAGTGTCCAGGCGGCCTATGGCTACACCTTC
.	TRBV2	TRBJ1-5	.	CASRQDGEGPQHF	TGTGCCAGCAGGCAGGACGGGGAAGGGCCCCAGCATTTT
TRBD2	TRBV5-1	TRBJ2-2	.	CASRSGLAGVYTGELFF	TGCGCCAGCAGATCGGGACTAGCGGGAGTATACACCGGGGAGCTGTTTTTT
TRBD2	TRBV5-1	TRBJ2-1	few	CASSLDSGGYNEQFF	TGCGCCAGCAGCTTGGATAGCGGGGGGTACAATGAGCAGTTCTTC
.	TRBV5-6	TRBJ1-4	.	CASSLGQNNEKLFF	TGTGCCAGCAGCTTAGGACAGAACAATGAAAAACTGTTTTTT
.	TRBV6-4	TRBJ1-1	.	CASSRGGSGWNTEAFF	TGTGCCAGCAGCCGGGGTGGGTCGGGCTGGAACACTGAAGCTTTCTTT
.	TRBV18	TRBJ1-1	few	CASSLRGGVVNTEAFF	TGTGCCAGCTCACTCCGTGGTGGGGTCGTTAACACTGAAGCTTTCTTT